This TCR beta chain was identified in a study of OX40 agonist ivuxolimab in advanced cancers. This CDR3 region has 16 residues. V shed 1 base and J shed 6 bases, with 19 bases lying between them. Germline CDR1 and CDR2: LNHNV and YYDKDF (reference sequence). Profiling relied on immunoSEQ multiplex PCR, and the TCRdb table lists in-frame clones only, not all of them. The sample consists of 55,000 to 70,000 clones, roughly 80% of them appearing once. The chain uses TRBV15 and TRBJ2-7, with D hard to call. This TCR derives from an adult with an advanced solid tumor such as melanoma, head and neck, liver or kidney cancer. Here the sequenced sample was CD4+ or CD8+ T cells sorted from blood, taken in a trial of the OX40 agonist ivuxolimab. The CDR3 DNA follows: TGTGCCACCAGCAGAGGATTCCTCGACACTGACGGCGAGCAGTACTTC. Protein product: CATSRGFLDTDGEQYF.